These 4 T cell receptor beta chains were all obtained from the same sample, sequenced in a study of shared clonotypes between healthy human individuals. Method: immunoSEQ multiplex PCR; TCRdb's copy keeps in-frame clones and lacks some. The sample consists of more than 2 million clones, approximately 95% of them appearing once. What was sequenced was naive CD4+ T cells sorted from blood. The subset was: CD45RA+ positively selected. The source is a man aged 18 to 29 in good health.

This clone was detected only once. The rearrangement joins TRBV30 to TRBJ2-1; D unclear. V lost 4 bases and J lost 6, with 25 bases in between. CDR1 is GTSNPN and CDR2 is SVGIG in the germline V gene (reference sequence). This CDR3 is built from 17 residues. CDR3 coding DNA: TGTGCCTGGAAAACTCCCCGACGCTCCCAACTCGGCAATGAGCAGTTCTTC. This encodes CAWKTPRRSQLGNEQFF.

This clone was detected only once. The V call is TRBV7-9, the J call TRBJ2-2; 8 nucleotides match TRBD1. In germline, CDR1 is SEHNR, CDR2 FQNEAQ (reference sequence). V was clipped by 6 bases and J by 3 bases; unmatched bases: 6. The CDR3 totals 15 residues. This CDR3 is CASRTGQGDTGELFF. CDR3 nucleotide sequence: TGTGCCAGCAGAACCGGACAGGGAGACACCGGGGAGCTGTTTTTT.

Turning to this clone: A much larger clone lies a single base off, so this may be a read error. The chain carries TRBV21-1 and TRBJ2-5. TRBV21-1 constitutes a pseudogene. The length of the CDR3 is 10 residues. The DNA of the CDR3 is TGTGCCAGCAGCGAAGAGACCCAGTACTTC. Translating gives CASSEETQYF.

CDR3 loop: CASTQGTKTHYGYTF. DNA of the CDR3: TGTGCCAGCACCCAGGGGACCAAGACCCACTATGGCTACACCTTC. The rearrangement uses TRBV6-5 and TRBJ1-2; tentative D call: TRBD1 (6 bases). This CDR3 contains 15 residues. V shed 7 bases and J shed 3 bases, with 18 bases lying between them. Germline V gene lookup returns CDR1 MNHEY and CDR2 SVGAGI.